This TCR beta chain was sequenced for a study of cytotoxic CD8 clonotypes in ibrutinib-treated CLL. For the study at large: Partial response was seen in some 24 patients and complete response in 2; after median roughly six years, about 14 stayed remitted, around 12 progressed. On average, more than 90,000 productive rearrangements and 200,000 to 300,000 productive templates per sample.

The data were produced by immunoSEQ multiplex PCR, yet TCRdb's version contains in-frame clones alone and is incomplete. The sample yields approximately 320,000 clones, 60% to 80% seen once. The CDR3 sequence is 15 residues long. V trimming: 6 bases; J trimming: 0 bases; junction bases outside the gene matches: 3. Germline V CDR1 and CDR2: SGHAT, FQNNGV. About this clone itself: Its cognate antigen is unknown.

General study results and limits: Clonotypes that were public were uncommon, and they contracted or stayed stable on treatment. Exceeding age-matched healthy donors, baseline clonality also tracked the counts of circulating CD8+ T cells.

The sample consisted of PBMCs, taken after 36 months of ibrutinib treatment. The clonotype comes from a human donor with chronic lymphocytic leukemia. This rearrangement joins TRBV11-2 to TRBJ2-7; 12 bases match TRBD2. DNA for the CDR3: TGTGCCAGCAGTCTGACTAGCGGGAGCTCCTACGAGCAGTACTTC. Amino acids: CASSLTSGSSYEQYF.